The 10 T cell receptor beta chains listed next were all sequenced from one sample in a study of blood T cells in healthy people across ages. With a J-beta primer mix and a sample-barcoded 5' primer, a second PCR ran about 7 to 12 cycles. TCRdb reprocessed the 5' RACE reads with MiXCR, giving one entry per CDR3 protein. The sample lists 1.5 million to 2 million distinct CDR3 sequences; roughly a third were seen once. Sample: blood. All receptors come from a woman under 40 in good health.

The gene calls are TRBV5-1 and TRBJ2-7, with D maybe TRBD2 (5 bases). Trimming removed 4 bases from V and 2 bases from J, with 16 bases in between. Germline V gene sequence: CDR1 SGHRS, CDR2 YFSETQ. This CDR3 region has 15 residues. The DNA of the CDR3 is TGCGCCAGCAGCGTAAGCGGAGAACCGCCCTACGAGCAGTACTTC. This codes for CASSVSGEPPYEQYF.

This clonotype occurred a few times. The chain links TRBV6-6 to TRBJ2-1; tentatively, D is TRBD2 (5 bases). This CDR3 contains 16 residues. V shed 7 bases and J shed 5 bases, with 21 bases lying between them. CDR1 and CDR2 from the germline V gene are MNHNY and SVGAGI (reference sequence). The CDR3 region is CASTFSTGNFHNEQFF. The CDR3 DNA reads TGTGCCAGCACCTTTAGTACGGGGAACTTCCACAATGAGCAGTTCTTC.

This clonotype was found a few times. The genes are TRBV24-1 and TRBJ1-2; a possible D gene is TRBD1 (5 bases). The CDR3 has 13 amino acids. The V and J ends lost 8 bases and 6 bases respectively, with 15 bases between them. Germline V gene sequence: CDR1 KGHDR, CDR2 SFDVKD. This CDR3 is CATTSGTRDGYTF. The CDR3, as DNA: TGTGCCACCACCTCGGGGACTAGAGATGGCTACACCTTC.

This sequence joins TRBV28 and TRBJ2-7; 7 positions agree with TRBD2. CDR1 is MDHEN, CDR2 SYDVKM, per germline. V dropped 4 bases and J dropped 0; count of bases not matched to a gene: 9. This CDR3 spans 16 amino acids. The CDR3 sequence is CASSSPTGGSSYEQYF. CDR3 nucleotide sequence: TGTGCCAGCAGTTCCCCAACGGGCGGGAGCTCCTACGAGCAGTACTTC.

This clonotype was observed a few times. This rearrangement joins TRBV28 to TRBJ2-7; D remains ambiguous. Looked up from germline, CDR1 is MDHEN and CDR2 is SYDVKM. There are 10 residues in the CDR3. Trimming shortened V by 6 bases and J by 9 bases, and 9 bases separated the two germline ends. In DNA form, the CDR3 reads TGTGCCAGCAGCTTGCACGGGCAGTACTTC. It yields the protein CASSLHGQYF.

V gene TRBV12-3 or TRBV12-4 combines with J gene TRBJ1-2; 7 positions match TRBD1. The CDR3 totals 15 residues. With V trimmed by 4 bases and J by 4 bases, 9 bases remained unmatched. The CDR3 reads CASSYRDSDPYGYTF. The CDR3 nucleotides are TGTGCCAGCAGTTACCGGGACAGCGATCCCTATGGCTACACCTTC.

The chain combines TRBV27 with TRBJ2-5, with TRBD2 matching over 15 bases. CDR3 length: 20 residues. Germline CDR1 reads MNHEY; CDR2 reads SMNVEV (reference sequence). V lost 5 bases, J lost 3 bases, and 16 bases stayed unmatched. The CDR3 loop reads CASSTLSPGLAGGGEETQYF. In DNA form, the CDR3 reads TGTGCCAGCAGTACCCTATCCCCGGGACTAGCGGGAGGAGGGGAAGAGACCCAGTACTTC.

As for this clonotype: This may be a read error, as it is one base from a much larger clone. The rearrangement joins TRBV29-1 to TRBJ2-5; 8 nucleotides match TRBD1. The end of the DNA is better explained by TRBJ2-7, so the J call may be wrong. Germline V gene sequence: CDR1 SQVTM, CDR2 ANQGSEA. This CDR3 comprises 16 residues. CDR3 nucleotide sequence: TGCAGCGTTGAGAAAGTGGACAGGGTCCACTCCCACGAGCAGTACTTC. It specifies CSVEKVDRVHSHEQYF.

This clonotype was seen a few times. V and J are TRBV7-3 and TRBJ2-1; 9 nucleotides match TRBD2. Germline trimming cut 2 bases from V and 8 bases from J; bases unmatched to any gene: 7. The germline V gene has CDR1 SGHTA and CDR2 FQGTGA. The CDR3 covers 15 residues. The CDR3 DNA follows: TGTGCCAGCAGCTTATACGGTAGCGGGGGAGATGAGCAGTTCTTC. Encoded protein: CASSLYGSGGDEQFF.

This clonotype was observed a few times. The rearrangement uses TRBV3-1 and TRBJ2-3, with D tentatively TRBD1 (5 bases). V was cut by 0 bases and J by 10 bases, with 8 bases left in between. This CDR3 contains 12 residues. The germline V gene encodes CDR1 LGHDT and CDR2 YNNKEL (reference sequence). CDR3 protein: CASSQEWGAQYF. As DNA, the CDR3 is TGTGCCAGCAGCCAAGAGTGGGGCGCGCAGTATTTT.